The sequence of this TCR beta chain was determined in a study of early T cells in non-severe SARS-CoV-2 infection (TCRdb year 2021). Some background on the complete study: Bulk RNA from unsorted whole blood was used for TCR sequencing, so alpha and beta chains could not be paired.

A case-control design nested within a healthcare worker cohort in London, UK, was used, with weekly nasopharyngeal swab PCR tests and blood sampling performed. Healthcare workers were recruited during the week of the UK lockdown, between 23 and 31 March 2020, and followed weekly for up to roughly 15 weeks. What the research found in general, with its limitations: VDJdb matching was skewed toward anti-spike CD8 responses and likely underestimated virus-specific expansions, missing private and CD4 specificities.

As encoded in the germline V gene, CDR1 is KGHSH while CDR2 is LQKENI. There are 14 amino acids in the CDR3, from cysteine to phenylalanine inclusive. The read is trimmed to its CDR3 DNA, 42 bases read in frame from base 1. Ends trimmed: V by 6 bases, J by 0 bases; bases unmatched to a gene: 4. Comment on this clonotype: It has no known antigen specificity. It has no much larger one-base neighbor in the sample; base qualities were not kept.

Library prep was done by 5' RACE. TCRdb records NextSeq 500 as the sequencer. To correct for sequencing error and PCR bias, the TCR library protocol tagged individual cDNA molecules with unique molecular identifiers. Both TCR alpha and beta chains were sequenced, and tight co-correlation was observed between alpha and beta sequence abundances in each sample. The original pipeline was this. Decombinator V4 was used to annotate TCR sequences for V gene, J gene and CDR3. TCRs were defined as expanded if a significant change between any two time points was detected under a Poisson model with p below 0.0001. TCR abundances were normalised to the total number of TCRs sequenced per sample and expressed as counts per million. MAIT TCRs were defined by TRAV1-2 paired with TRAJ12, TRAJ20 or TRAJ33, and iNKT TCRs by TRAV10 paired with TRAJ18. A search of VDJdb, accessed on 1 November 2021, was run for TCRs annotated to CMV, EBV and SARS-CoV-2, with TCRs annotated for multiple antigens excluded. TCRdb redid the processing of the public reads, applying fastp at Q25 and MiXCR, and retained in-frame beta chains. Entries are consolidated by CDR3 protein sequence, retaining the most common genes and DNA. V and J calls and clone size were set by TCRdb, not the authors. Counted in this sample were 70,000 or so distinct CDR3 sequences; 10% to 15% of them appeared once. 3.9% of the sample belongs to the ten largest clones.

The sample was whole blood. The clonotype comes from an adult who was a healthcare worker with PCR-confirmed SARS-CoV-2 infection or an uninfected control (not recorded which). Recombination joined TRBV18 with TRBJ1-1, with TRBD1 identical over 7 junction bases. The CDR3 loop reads CASSRGGLNTEAFF. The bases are TGTGCCAGCTCCCGAGGGGGCCTGAACACTGAAGCTTTCTTT.